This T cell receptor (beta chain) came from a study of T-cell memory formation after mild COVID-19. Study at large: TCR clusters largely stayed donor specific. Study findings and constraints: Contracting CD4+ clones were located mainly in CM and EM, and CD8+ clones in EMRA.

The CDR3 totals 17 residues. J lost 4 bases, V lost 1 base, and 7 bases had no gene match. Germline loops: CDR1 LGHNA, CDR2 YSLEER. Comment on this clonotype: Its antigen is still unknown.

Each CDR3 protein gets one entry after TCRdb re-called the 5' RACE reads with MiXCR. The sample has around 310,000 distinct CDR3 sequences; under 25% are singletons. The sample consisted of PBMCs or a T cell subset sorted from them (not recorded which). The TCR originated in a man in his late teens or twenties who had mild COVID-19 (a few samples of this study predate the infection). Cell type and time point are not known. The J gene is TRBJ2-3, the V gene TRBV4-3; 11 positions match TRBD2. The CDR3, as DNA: TGCGCCAGCAGCCAAGGGGTAGCGGGGGGGCCCCCAGATACGCAGTATTTT. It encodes CASSQGVAGGPPDTQYF.